This entry lists 20 T cell receptor beta chains sequenced from one sample in a study of OX40 agonist ivuxolimab in advanced cancers. The data were produced by immunoSEQ multiplex PCR, yet TCRdb's version contains in-frame clones alone and is incomplete. This sample has 82,000 or so clones, with approximately 90% found just once. The sample in question was CD4+ or CD8+ T cells sorted from blood, obtained in a trial of the OX40 agonist ivuxolimab. The receptors shown here come from an adult with an advanced solid tumor such as melanoma, head and neck, liver or kidney cancer.

Written as DNA, the CDR3 is TGTGCCAGCAGTTCTAGCGGGACCGGTGGTACGCAGTATTTT. Translation: CASSSSGTGGTQYF. The V gene is TRBV28, the J gene TRBJ2-3; TRBD2 matches at 9 bases. This CDR3 is 14 amino acids long. Germline lookup yields CDR1 MDHEN and CDR2 SYDVKM. The V gene end was trimmed by 4 bases and the J gene end by 8 bases; junction bases not matched to a gene: 7.

This clone has a single count. The chain is built from TRBV28 and TRBJ1-4; 7 bases line up with TRBD1. CDR1 is MDHEN and CDR2 is SYDVKM in the germline V gene. There are 16 residues in the CDR3. V was pared by 5 bases and J by 0 bases, with 6 bases of the junction left unmatched. Here the CDR3 DNA reads TGTGCCAGCAGTCGGACAGGCACTGCAACTAATGAAAAACTGTTTTTT. It specifies CASSRTGTATNEKLFF.

The chain recombines TRBV2 with TRBJ2-5; D might be TRBD2 (5 bases). The CDR3 has 15 residues. Trimming took 2 bases from V and 2 from J, leaving 12 bases between them. Germline CDR1 is SNHLY and CDR2 is FYNNEI. In DNA, the CDR3 is TGTGCCAGCAGTGAAACTGTCGGGGAGCAAGAGACCCAGTACTTC. Its translation is CASSETVGEQETQYF.

This chain uses TRBV4-2 with TRBJ2-5; maybe TRBD1 (5 bases). The CDR3 spans 16 residues. Trimming shortened V by 0 bases and J by 4 bases, and 15 bases separated the two germline ends. In germline, CDR1 is LGHNA, CDR2 YNFKEQ. The CDR3 nucleotides read TGTGCCAGCAGCCAAGATGTCGGACAAACGGGAGAGACCCAGTACTTC. Its protein product is CASSQDVGQTGETQYF.

This sequence joins TRBV28 and TRBJ1-6; D not certain. This CDR3 comprises 15 residues. V lost 1 base, J lost 2 bases, and 6 bases lay in between. Looked up from germline, CDR1 is MDHEN and CDR2 is SYDVKM. CDR3 protein: CASSLSTAYNSPLHF. The CDR3 nucleotides are TGTGCCAGCAGTTTATCGACGGCCTATAATTCACCCCTCCACTTT.

V usage is TRBV10-3 and J usage is TRBJ2-2, with D perhaps TRBD1 (6 bases). Germline assignment: CDR1 ENHRY and CDR2 SYGVKD. The CDR3 covers 14 residues. Deletions cut 11 bases from V and 6 bases from J, with 19 bases between. The CDR3 spells CASNRDRTPGELFF. DNA for the CDR3: TGTGCCTCAAACAGGGACCGAACACCCGGGGAGCTGTTTTTT.

The V gene is TRBV30, the J gene TRBJ2-1; 7 positions agree with TRBD2. Germline V gene data show CDR1 as GTSNPN and CDR2 as SVGIG (reference sequence). V shed 4 bases, J shed 5 bases, and the junction held 8 bases outside the gene matches. This CDR3 contains 14 residues. Here the CDR3 DNA reads TGTGCCTGGAAAAGGGGCGGGAGAGACAATGAGCAGTTCTTC. It specifies CAWKRGGRDNEQFF.

V and J are TRBV4-2 and TRBJ2-3; D is unclear. The CDR3 consists of 13 residues. V was shortened by 1 base and J by 5 bases, with 7 bases between the two germline ends. CDR1 and CDR2 (germline): LGHNA, YNFKEQ. CDR3 residues: CASSQGVIDTQYF. CDR3 nucleotide sequence: TGTGCCAGCAGCCAAGGGGTAATAGATACGCAGTATTTT.

The gene calls are TRBV2 and TRBJ1-2; the D is unclear. Germline-derived CDR1 and CDR2 are SNHLY and FYNNEI. The CDR3 totals 14 residues. Trimming took off 3 bases at V and 9 bases at J, with 17 bases between the two ends. The CDR3 DNA reads TGTGCCAGCAGTGACAGCCAGACCTCCTTGAGCTACACCTTC. Protein: CASSDSQTSLSYTF. The whole variable domain, remainder taken from reference TRBV2 and TRBJ1-2, is EPEVTQTPSHQVTQMGQEVILRCVPISNHLYFYWYRQILGQKVEFLVSFYNNEISEKSEIFDDQFSVERPDGSNFTLKIRSTKLEDSAMYFCASSDSQTSLSYTFGSGTRLTVV.

The genes are TRBV27 and TRBJ1-5; D is possibly TRBD1 (6 bases). The V end was cut by 8 bases, the J end by 3 bases, with 17 bases between. Germline V lookup: CDR1 MNHEY, CDR2 SMNVEV (reference sequence). This CDR3 is 15 amino acids long. DNA of the CDR3: TGTGCCAGCCGTGAGGGAGGGGGATTCAATCAGCCCCAGCATTTT. Its translation is CASREGGGFNQPQHF.

V and J are TRBV28 and TRBJ2-2; 8 nucleotides line up with TRBD1. This CDR3 comprises 15 residues. CDR1 is MDHEN and CDR2 is SYDVKM in the germline V gene. The ends lost 2 bases at V and 4 bases at J; junction bases unmatched: 3. The CDR3 is CASSLDRGATGELFF. The CDR3 DNA reads as TGTGCCAGCAGTTTAGACAGGGGAGCCACCGGGGAGCTGTTTTTT.

The chain uses TRBV28 and TRBJ1-4; a possible D gene is TRBD1 (5 bases). Trimming removed 7 bases at V and 3 bases at J, with 9 bases between. Germline V CDR1 and CDR2: MDHEN, SYDVKM. The CDR3 sequence is 13 residues long. The CDR3 spells CASIDSSNEKLFF. CDR3 bases: TGTGCCAGCATTGACAGTTCTAATGAAAAACTGTTTTTT.

The chain recombines TRBV10-2 with TRBJ1-5; D is undetermined. Germline V CDR1 and CDR2: WSHSY, SAAADI. Trimming cost V 7 bases and J 3 bases, with 16 bases left between them. This CDR3 spans 15 amino acids. The CDR3 reads CASKKSLGDNQPQHF. The CDR3 nucleotides are TGCGCCAGCAAAAAATCCCTAGGAGACAATCAGCCCCAGCATTTT.

The rearrangement uses TRBV5-4 and TRBJ2-7; the match to TRBD2 covers 8 bases. Trimming took 2 bases from V and 2 from J; bases not matched to a gene: 3. CDR3 length equals 14 residues. Germline V gives CDR1 SGHNT, CDR2 YYREEE (reference sequence). CDR3 DNA: TGTGCCAGCAGCTTCTACGGGAGGGCCTACGAGCAGTACTTC. Translating gives CASSFYGRAYEQYF.

This rearrangement joins TRBV19 to TRBJ2-6, with D possibly TRBD1 on 6 matching bases. The CDR3 spans 16 residues. V gave up 5 bases and J gave up 1 base, with 12 bases separating them. Germline V gene data show CDR1 as LNHDA and CDR2 as SQIVND (reference sequence). CDR3 sequence: CASSPLTGSGANVLTF. In DNA form, the CDR3 reads TGTGCCAGTAGTCCCTTAACAGGGTCTGGGGCCAACGTCCTGACTTTC.

The V call is TRBV2, the J call TRBJ1-5; 12 bases map to TRBD1. V lost 6 bases to trimming and J lost 6 bases; unmatched junction nucleotides: 6. CDR1 is SNHLY, CDR2 FYNNEI, per germline. There are 15 residues in the CDR3. In DNA, the CDR3 is TGTGCCAGCAGCCCGGGACAGGGGGCCGGTCAGCCCCAGCATTTT. Amino acids: CASSPGQGAGQPQHF.

The genes are TRBV9 and TRBJ1-1, with TRBD1 as a possible D gene (6 bases). The CDR3 covers 16 residues. Trimming left V 0 bases short and J 0 bases short, with 12 bases between. Germline V gives CDR1 SGDLS, CDR2 YYNGEE. CDR3 residues: CASSVARGGLNTEAFF. Here the CDR3 DNA reads TGTGCCAGCAGCGTAGCGAGGGGGGGTCTGAACACTGAAGCTTTCTTT.

The chain uses TRBV5-1 and TRBJ2-1, with D tentatively TRBD2 (5 bases). Germline V gene data show CDR1 as SGHRS and CDR2 as YFSETQ. Trimming stripped 2 bases from V and 9 bases from J, with 12 bases between. This CDR3 region has 13 residues. The CDR3 loop reads CASSLLEGSEQFF. CDR3 nucleotides: TGCGCCAGCAGCTTACTAGAAGGGAGTGAGCAGTTCTTC.

The genes are TRBV30 and TRBJ1-5; no firm D call. V lost 2 bases to trimming and J lost 0 bases, with 8 bases between them. Germline CDR1 GTSNPN, CDR2 SVGIG (reference sequence). The CDR3 runs 14 residues. The chain's CDR3 is CAWSRDTSNQPQHF. In nucleotides, the CDR3 is TGTGCCTGGAGTCGGGATACTAGCAATCAGCCCCAGCATTTT.

The chain joins TRBV5-4 to TRBJ1-5, with unresolved D. Germline CDR1 is SGHNT and CDR2 is YYREEE (reference sequence). The CDR3 runs 13 residues. V lost 1 base to trimming and J lost 11 bases, with 13 bases between them. DNA for the CDR3: TGTGCCAGCAGCTTGTACAAGGGTACATCCCAGCATTTT. Protein: CASSLYKGTSQHF.